These T cell receptor beta chains were read from a single sample in a study of PD-1 blockade in classical Hodgkin lymphoma. The method was immunoSEQ multiplex PCR; TCRdb's version includes in-frame clones alone and lacks a portion of them. The sample includes about 60,000 clones, around nine tenths of them seen just once. Sample: peripheral blood mononuclear cells (PBMCs), taken before the fourth cycle of nivolumab. These receptors all come from a human donor with classical Hodgkin lymphoma. CDR3s include the opening cysteine and the closing phenylalanine or tryptophan. A D gene is named only where the DNA matches it firmly. Size is stated for part of the rows, as once, few or many counts, or as a class when the clone is expanded.

>.|TRBJ1-4|TRBV5-1|.
CASSLGVRDYEKLFF
TGCGCCAGCAGCTTGGGGGTCAGGGACTATGAAAAACTGTTTTTT
>.|TRBJ2-7|TRBV20-1|.
CSAFQGAQYF
TGCAGTGCTTTCCAGGGCGCGCAGTACTTC
>TRBD2|TRBJ2-3|TRBV9|once
CASSVAASGTNGDTQYF
TGTGCCAGCAGCGTAGCAGCTAGCGGGACCAATGGAGATACGCAGTATTTT
>.|TRBJ2-5|TRBV14|.
CASSQGQQPQETQYF
TGTGCCAGCAGCCAAGGCCAACAGCCGCAAGAGACCCAGTACTTC
>TRBD1|TRBJ2-7|TRBV2|.
CASRTGTGAYEQYF
TGTGCCAGCAGGACCGGGACAGGGGCCTACGAGCAGTACTTC
>TRBD2|TRBJ2-7|TRBV11-2|once
CASSKNSGENYEQYF
TGTGCCAGCAGCAAAAATAGCGGGGAAAACTACGAGCAGTACTTC
>.|TRBJ2-3|TRBV10-1|.
CASSESGVADTQYF
TGCGCCAGCAGTGAGTCGGGAGTGGCAGATACGCAGTATTTT
>TRBD2|TRBJ2-5|TRBV11-2|.
CASSLGLAGGQETQYF
TGTGCCAGCAGCTTAGGCCTAGCGGGGGGACAAGAGACCCAGTACTTC
>.|TRBJ2-1|TRBV11-2|.
CASSFRIGLYNEQFF
TGTGCCAGCAGCTTTCGTATAGGCCTATACAATGAGCAGTTCTTC
>TRBD1|TRBJ1-1|TRBV5-1|once
CASSLASTGGTEAFF
TGCGCCAGCAGCTTGGCCTCGACAGGGGGTACTGAAGCTTTCTTT
>TRBD2|TRBJ2-1|TRBV5-5|.
CASSFSGIYNEQFF
TGTGCCAGCAGCTTCAGCGGGATCTACAATGAGCAGTTCTTC
>.|TRBJ1-1|TRBV5-1|.
CASSLADVSRNTEAFF
TGCGCCAGCAGCTTGGCCGACGTAAGCCGAAACACTGAAGCTTTCTTT
>.|TRBJ2-3|TRBV7-6|.
CASSLVGASTDTQYF
TGTGCCAGCAGCTTAGTAGGCGCTAGCACAGATACGCAGTATTTT
>.|TRBJ1-5|TRBV30|.
CAWSMVGLPQHF
TGTGCCTGGAGTATGGTGGGGTTGCCCCAGCATTTT
>.|TRBJ1-1|TRBV6-5|.
CASSDLDGAFF
TGTGCCAGCAGTGACTTGGACGGTGCTTTCTTT
>.|TRBJ2-7|TRBV7-9|.
CASSLGGAVPYEQYF
TGTGCCAGCAGCTTAGGGGGGGCGGTCCCCTACGAGCAGTACTTC
>.|TRBJ1-5|TRBV10-3|.
CAISESGDQPQHF
TGTGCCATCAGTGAGTCGGGGGATCAGCCCCAGCATTTT
>.|TRBJ1-1|TRBV4-2|.
CASSQAEVSPNTEAFF
TGTGCCAGCAGCCAAGCTGAGGTATCACCGAACACTGAAGCTTTCTTT
>.|TRBJ2-1|TRBV2|.
CASNSYNEQFF
TGTGCCAGCAACTCCTACAATGAGCAGTTCTTC
>.|TRBJ2-3|TRBV5-1|.
CASSLPNTDTQYF
TGCGCCAGCAGCTTACCCAACACAGATACGCAGTATTTT
>.|TRBJ1-6|TRBV13|.
CASSLGSLGSYNSPLHF
TGTGCCAGCAGCTTAGGGAGTCTGGGCTCCTATAATTCACCCCTCCACTTT
>.|TRBJ2-3|TRBV29-1|.
CSVAPPGTTTDTQYF
TGCAGCGTTGCCCCCCCCGGGACAACCACAGATACGCAGTATTTT
>TRBD1|TRBJ1-1|TRBV28|once
CASSVDRDHTEAFF
TGTGCCAGCAGTGTCGACAGGGATCACACTGAAGCTTTCTTT
>.|TRBJ1-6|TRBV5-1|.
CASSLGTNSSPLHF
TGCGCCAGCAGCTTGGGGACGAACTCTTCACCCCTCCACTTT
>.|TRBJ2-3|TRBV29-1|.
CSVPVADTQYF
TGCAGCGTACCGGTCGCAGATACGCAGTATTTT
>.|TRBJ2-5|TRBV19|.
CASRLSWGKLRETQYF
TGTGCCAGTCGCCTCTCCTGGGGGAAATTGCGAGAGACCCAGTACTTC
>.|TRBJ2-5|TRBV7-9|.
CASSFLNLGYQETQYF
TGTGCCAGCAGCTTTCTAAACTTAGGGTATCAGGAGACCCAGTACTTC
>TRBD2|TRBJ2-5|TRBV5-6|.
CASSAMGGSQETQYF
TGTGCCAGCAGCGCCATGGGAGGGTCCCAAGAGACCCAGTACTTC
>TRBD2|TRBJ2-1|TRBV9|.
CASSVGAGGLNEQFF
TGTGCCAGCAGCGTAGGAGCGGGGGGGCTCAATGAGCAGTTCTTC
>TRBD1|TRBJ1-3|TRBV5-1|.
CASSRGPTAGSGNTIYF
TGCGCCAGCAGCAGGGGGCCTACCGCTGGCTCTGGAAACACCATATATTTT
>.|TRBJ2-3|TRBV5-4|.
CASSLRLDWSGTQYF
TGTGCCAGCAGCTTGAGGCTAGACTGGAGTGGTACGCAGTATTTT
>.|TRBJ1-6|TRBV10-3|.
CAISDRQTTDSPLHF
TGTGCCATCAGTGACCGACAGACGACAGATTCACCCCTCCACTTT
>.|TRBJ1-1|TRBV28|once
CASSSNRMVSTEAFF
TGTGCCAGCAGTTCCAATCGGATGGTTAGCACTGAAGCTTTCTTT
>.|TRBJ1-3|TRBV5-4|.
CASSLDRAGNTIYF
TGTGCCAGCAGCTTGGACAGGGCTGGAAACACCATATATTTT
>TRBD1|TRBJ1-5|TRBV19|.
CASSQTGGSNQPQHF
TGTGCCAGTAGTCAAACAGGGGGTAGCAATCAGCCCCAGCATTTT
>TRBD2|TRBJ2-5|TRBV5-4|few
CASSLYLAGGPETQYF
TGTGCCAGCAGCTTGTATCTAGCGGGGGGCCCGGAGACCCAGTACTTC
>.|TRBJ2-3|TRBV27|.
CASSFWGTTDTQYF
TGTGCCAGCAGTTTTTGGGGGACCACAGATACGCAGTATTTT
>.|TRBJ1-2|TRBV27|.
CASSPRGGGYTF
TGTGCCAGCAGTCCCCGTGGGGGTGGCTACACCTTC
>.|TRBJ2-7|TRBV15|.
CATSRETLLYASYEQYF
TGTGCCACCAGCAGAGAGACTCTTCTCTATGCTTCCTACGAGCAGTACTTC
>.|TRBJ2-1|TRBV15|.
CATSSGASSYNEQFF
TGTGCCACCAGCAGCGGGGCAAGCTCCTACAATGAGCAGTTCTTC
>.|TRBJ2-7|TRBV7-2|.
CASSSLSSYEQYF
TGTGCCAGCAGCTCCCTATCTTCCTACGAGCAGTACTTC
>.|TRBJ1-3|TRBV7-9|.
CASSLDRLSGNTIYF
TGTGCCAGCAGCTTAGACAGGCTCTCTGGAAACACCATATATTTT
>TRBD1|TRBJ2-5|TRBV18|.
CASSPQTGKRETQYF
TGTGCCAGCTCACCCCAGACAGGGAAGAGAGAGACCCAGTACTTC
>TRBD2|TRBJ2-1|TRBV7-3|.
CASSFGGSTEQFF
TGTGCCAGCAGCTTCGGCGGGAGCACTGAGCAGTTCTTC
>.|TRBJ1-2|TRBV7-8|.
CASSLASGGIYGYTF
TGTGCCAGCAGCTTAGCCTCGGGGGGAATCTATGGCTACACCTTC
>TRBD2|TRBJ2-7|TRBV5-5|.
CASSLDLAGGYEQYF
TGTGCCAGCAGCTTGGATCTAGCGGGGGGCTACGAGCAGTACTTC